This T cell receptor (beta chain) was found in a study of response to subunit inactivated influenza vaccine. TCRdb re-analysed the RT-PCR reads in MiXCR, keeping a single row per CDR3 protein. The sample records more than 550,000 distinct CDR3 sequences, approximately 12% being singletons. This CDR3 is built from 16 residues. With 4 bases clipped from V and 4 bases from J, the junction kept 10 bases outside the gene matches. Germline V gives CDR1 SGHRS, CDR2 YFSETQ. This sample comprised PBMCs from blood, obtained on the day of vaccination. The gene calls are TRBV5-1 and TRBJ2-1; 8 bases line up with TRBD2. The sequence was obtained from a man aged 45-60 years who received an inactivated influenza vaccine. This CDR3 reads CASSGHFSGEYNEQFF. CDR3 DNA sequence: TGCGCCAGCAGCGGACATTTTAGCGGGGAATACAATGAGCAGTTCTTC.